This T cell receptor beta chain comes out of a study of T cell clones after liver transplantation. At the level of the study: Until 12-24 months post-transplant, subjects got standard immunosuppression and no induction. Tolerant meant at least one year fully off immunosuppression without liver enzymes above twice normal.

Unstimulated PBMCs were sorted into CD3+CD4+ and CD3+CD8+ populations. This CDR3 region has 15 residues. Germline CDR1 and CDR2: SGHNT and YENEEA. Trimming cost V 5 bases and J 10 bases; bases outside gene matches: 14. TCRdb's copy holds only in-frame clones and misses some; the assay was immunoSEQ multiplex PCR. The sample consists of roughly 56,000 clones, over 55% of them appearing once. Study-wide points: Compared with third party-reactive sequences, donor-reactive ones declined more, independent of withdrawal success.

On this clone: What it recognizes is unknown.

The receptor's source is a human patient who received a liver transplant. Certain T cells may be donor cells from the graft. The genes are TRBV11-3 and TRBJ2-1; TRBD1 matches at 7 bases. Sequences were derived from CD4+ T cells from blood, sampled around 52 months after liver transplant. CDR3 nucleotide sequence: TGTGCCAGCAGCCCTACAGGGGAAATCGGCGAGGAGCAGTTCTTC. Translation: CASSPTGEIGEEQFF.